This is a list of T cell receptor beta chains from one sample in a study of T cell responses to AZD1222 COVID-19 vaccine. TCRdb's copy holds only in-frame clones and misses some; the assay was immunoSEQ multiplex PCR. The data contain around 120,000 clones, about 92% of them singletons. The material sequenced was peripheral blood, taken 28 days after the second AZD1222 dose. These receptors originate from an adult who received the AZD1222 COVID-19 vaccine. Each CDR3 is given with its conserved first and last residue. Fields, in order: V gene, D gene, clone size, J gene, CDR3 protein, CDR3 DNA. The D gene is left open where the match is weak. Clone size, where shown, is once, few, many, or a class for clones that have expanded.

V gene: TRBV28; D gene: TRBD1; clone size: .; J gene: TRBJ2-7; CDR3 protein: CASSATGTGLYEQYF; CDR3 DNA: TGTGCCAGCAGCGCAACCGGGACAGGCCTATACGAGCAGTACTTC
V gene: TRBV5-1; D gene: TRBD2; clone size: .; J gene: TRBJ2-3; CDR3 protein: CASSPELAGGTADTQYF; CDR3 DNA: TGCGCCAGCAGCCCGGAGTTAGCGGGAGGTACCGCAGATACGCAGTATTTT
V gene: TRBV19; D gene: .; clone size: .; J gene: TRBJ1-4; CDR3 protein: CASGPTGGQSANEKLFF; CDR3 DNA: TGTGCCAGTGGGCCGACAGGCGGCCAGAGCGCTAATGAAAAACTGTTTTTT
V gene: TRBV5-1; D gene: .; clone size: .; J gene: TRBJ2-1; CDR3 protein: CASSLTEWGYNEQFF; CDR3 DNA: TGCGCCAGCAGCTTGACAGAATGGGGGTACAATGAGCAGTTCTTC
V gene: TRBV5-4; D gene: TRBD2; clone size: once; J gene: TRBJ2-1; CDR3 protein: CASSSPGTSGGANEQFF; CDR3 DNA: TGTGCCAGCAGCAGCCCCGGGACTAGCGGGGGGGCCAATGAGCAGTTCTTC
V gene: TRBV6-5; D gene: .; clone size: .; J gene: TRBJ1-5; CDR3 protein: CASKDQPQHF; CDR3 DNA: TGTGCCAGCAAGGATCAGCCCCAGCATTTT
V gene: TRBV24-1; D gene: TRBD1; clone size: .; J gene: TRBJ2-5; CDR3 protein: CATRGDSLETQYF; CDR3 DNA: TGTGCCACCAGGGGGGACAGCTTAGAGACCCAGTACTTC
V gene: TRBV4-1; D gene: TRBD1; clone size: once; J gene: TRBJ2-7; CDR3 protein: CASSRGQGWNEQYF; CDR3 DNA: TGCGCCAGCAGCCGCGGACAGGGGTGGAACGAGCAGTACTTC
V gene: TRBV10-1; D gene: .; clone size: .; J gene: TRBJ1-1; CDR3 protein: CASSESGRENTEAFF; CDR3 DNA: TGCGCCAGCAGTGAGTCGGGTCGAGAGAACACTGAAGCTTTCTTT
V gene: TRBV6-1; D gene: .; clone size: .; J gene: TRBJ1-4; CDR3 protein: CASSEQANDLEKLFF; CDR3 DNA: TGTGCCAGCAGTGAACAGGCAAATGATCTGGAAAAACTGTTTTTT
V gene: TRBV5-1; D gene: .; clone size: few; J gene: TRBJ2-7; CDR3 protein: CASSLVPLPPTSSYEQYF; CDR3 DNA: TGCGCCAGCAGCTTGGTACCTCTCCCGCCAACGAGCTCCTACGAGCAGTACTTC
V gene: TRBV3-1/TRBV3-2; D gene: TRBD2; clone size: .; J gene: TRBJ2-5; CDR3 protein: CASRGLAGEKTQYF; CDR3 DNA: TGTGCCAGCAGGGGACTAGCGGGAGAGAAGACCCAGTACTTC
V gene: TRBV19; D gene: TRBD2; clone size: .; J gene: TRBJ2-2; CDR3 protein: CASRRGTSGATTGELFF; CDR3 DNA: TGTGCCAGTAGGCGCGGGACTAGCGGGGCCACCACCGGGGAGCTGTTTTTT
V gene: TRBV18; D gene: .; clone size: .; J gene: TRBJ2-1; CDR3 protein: CASTDGVGNEQFF; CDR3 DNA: TGTGCCAGCACCGATGGGGTGGGGAATGAGCAGTTCTTC
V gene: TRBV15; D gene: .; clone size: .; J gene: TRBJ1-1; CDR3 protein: CATSPESTEAFF; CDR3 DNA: TGTGCCACCAGCCCGGAAAGCACTGAAGCTTTCTTT
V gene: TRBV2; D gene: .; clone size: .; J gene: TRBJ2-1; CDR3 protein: CASMGSSYNEQFF; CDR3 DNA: TGTGCCAGCATGGGAAGCTCCTACAATGAGCAGTTCTTC
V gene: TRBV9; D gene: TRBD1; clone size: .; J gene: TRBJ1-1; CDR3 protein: CASSEDRRAFF; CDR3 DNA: TGTGCCAGCAGCGAGGACAGGAGAGCTTTCTTT
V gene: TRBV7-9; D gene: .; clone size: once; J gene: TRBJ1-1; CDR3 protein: CASSSGVTEAFF; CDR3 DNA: TGTGCCAGCAGCTCAGGGGTTACTGAAGCTTTCTTT
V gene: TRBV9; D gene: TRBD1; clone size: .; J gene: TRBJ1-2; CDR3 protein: CASSPTPQGAGYGYTF; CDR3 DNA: TGTGCCAGCAGCCCCACACCCCAGGGGGCGGGGTATGGCTACACCTTC
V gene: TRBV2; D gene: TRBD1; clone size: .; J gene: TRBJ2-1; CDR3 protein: CASRGQAYNEQFF; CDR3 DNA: TGTGCCAGCAGAGGACAGGCTTACAATGAGCAGTTCTTC
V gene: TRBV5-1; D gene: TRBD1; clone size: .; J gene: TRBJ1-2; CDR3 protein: CASSPGGPVGGYTF; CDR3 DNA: TGCGCCAGCAGCCCAGGGGGCCCTGTAGGTGGCTACACCTTC
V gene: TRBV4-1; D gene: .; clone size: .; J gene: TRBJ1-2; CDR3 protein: CASSPADSRNYGYTF; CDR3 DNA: TGCGCCAGCAGCCCCGCCGACAGCAGGAACTATGGCTACACCTTC
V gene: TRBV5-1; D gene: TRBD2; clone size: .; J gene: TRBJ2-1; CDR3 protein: CASNVLAGETNEQFF; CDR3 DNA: TGCGCCAGCAACGTACTAGCGGGAGAGACCAATGAGCAGTTCTTC
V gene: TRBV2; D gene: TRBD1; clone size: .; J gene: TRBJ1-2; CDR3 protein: CASRGQGGGYTF; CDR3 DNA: TGTGCCAGCAGGGGACAGGGCGGTGGCTACACCTTC